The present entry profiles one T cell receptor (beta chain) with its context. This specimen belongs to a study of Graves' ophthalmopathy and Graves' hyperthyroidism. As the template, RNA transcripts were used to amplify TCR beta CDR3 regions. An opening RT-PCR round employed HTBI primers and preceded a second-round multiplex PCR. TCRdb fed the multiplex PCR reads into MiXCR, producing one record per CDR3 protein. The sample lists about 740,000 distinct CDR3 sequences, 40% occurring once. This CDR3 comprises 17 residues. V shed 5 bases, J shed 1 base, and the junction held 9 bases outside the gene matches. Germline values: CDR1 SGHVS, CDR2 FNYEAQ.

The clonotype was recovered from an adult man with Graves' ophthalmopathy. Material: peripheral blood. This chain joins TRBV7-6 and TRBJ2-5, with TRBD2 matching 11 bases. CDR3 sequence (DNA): TGTGCCAGCAGCGCCGGGACTAGCGGAATAACCCAAGAGACCCAGTACTTC. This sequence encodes CASSAGTSGITQETQYF.